This TCR beta chain was identified during a study of T cells after yellow fever vaccination. Overall study context: The fractions with low cell numbers were processed using SMART-Seq v4 Ultra Low Input.

This clonotype was counted many times. The target antigen is unknown. MiXCR, run by TCRdb on the 5' RACE reads, gives a single entry per CDR3 protein. Of about 400,000 distinct CDR3 sequences detected, approximately 6% appear once; the ten largest clones hold 15%. This CDR3 contains 15 residues. The V gene end was trimmed by 0 bases and the J gene end by 4 bases; junction bases not matched to a gene: 2. Per germline, CDR1 ENHRY and CDR2 SYGVKD. Findings and limits, study-wide: Once the booster was given, most primary-vaccination clones reappeared, at approximately 97% for CD4 and roughly 86% for CD8. Weaker overall, the secondary response nonetheless peaked faster (day 5 versus 15). CD4 and CD8 compartments shared a small share of clonotypes, likely from convergent recombination.

The sequencing here drew on PBMCs, taken 5 days after the yellow fever booster vaccination. The chain has TRBV10-3 and TRBJ2-7, with 11 bases lining up with TRBD2. The TCR comes from a man under 40 who received the YFV17D yellow fever vaccine. The CDR3 reads CAISESGTSGYEQYF. The CDR3 bases are TGTGCCATCAGTGAGTCCGGGACTAGCGGTTACGAGCAGTACTTC.